What follows describes a single TCR beta chain. The antigen this receptor binds is unknown. Nothing much larger sits one base from this clone, and base qualities are not available. The sample originates from a study of tumor-infiltrating lymphocytes in primary liver carcinoma (dated by TCRdb to the late 2010s). Turning to the overall study: The five patients, three men and two women aged 30 to 69 years, had hepatocellular carcinoma (four) or combined HCC and intrahepatic cholangiocarcinoma (one). The tumors of the five patients were staged as T1-T3 N0M0, with maximum diameters ranging from roughly 4 to 10 cm. Roughly 3.65 to 7.13 million productive TCRbeta reads were obtained per sample, and no significant difference in read depth was found between tissue types. For each liver tumor, the study sampled five regions along with adjacent normal tissue and blood, and applied TCRbeta repertoire sequencing, expression microarrays and whole-exome sequencing. A total of 35 or so specimens from 5 patients underwent TCRbeta repertoire sequencing, comprising roughly 25 tumor regions, 5 adjacent noncancerous liver tissues and 5 peripheral blood samples. The roughly 25 tumor region samples were profiled with Agilent mRNA microarrays so that TCRbeta repertoire diversity could be related to the local molecular phenotype. Repertoires from technical replicates were highly reproducible, with mean shared-clone rates approximately 0.92 and correlation coefficients above 0.95.

Starting from around 500 ng total RNA, TCRbeta-specific cDNA was produced by reverse transcription with a constant-region primer and ProtoScript II reverse transcriptase. Three nested multiplex PCR rounds, following a slightly modified ARM-PCR procedure, were used to build the TCRbeta libraries. Each of the first two PCR rounds ran for roughly 11 cycles and used multiplex TRBV1-TRBV30 forward primers together with a Cbeta reverse primer. Sample barcodes and Illumina adapters were added in a final 25-cycle PCR with Deep VentR polymerase. Before sequencing, amplicons between 200 and 500 bp were purified from gel using a QIAquick gel extraction kit. The TCRbeta amplicons were sequenced with 250-bp paired-end reads on an Illumina HiSeq 2500. As for the original processing: Reads were quality-trimmed with Trimmomatic v0.33, and paired reads were merged with FLASH v1.2.11 to recover full CDR3 sequences. V, D and J germline segments were assigned to the rearranged TCRbeta sequences by MiGEC v1.2.1b. Clonotype statistics, along with Shannon-Wiener diversity indices, were calculated using VDJtools v1.0.0. To reduce sampling bias, subsequent analyses other than the diversity analysis used only the 250 most abundant clonotypes in each sample. TCRdb reprocessing: public reads trimmed at Q25 with fastp, clones called with MiXCR, in-frame beta chains kept. Each record represents a unique CDR3 protein, reported with the most common genes and DNA among its rows. These V and J calls originate from TCRdb's pipeline instead of the authors' own analysis. In this sample the table shows some 180,000 distinct CDR3 sequences, 85% of which occur a single time. Clones ranked in the top ten supply 15% to 20% of the sample.

For CDR1 and CDR2, the germline V gene lists SQVTM and ANQGSEA. From the cysteine through the phenylalanine, the CDR3 covers 14 amino acids. Only CDR3 DNA remains: 42 bases, in frame from the first base. Unmatched junction bases come to 14, with V trimmed by 7 bases and J by 7 bases. Without any cell sorting, total RNA and DNA were extracted together from about 20-30 mg of bulk tissue using the AllPrep DNA/RNA mini kit. Between November 2015 and early 2016, about 5 patients in China with histopathologically diagnosed primary liver carcinoma had their tumors surgically resected. At the time of sampling, the patients had chronic HBV infection and had not received any treatment. Each tumor was sampled at five spatially separated regions: the superior, inferior, left-lateral and right-lateral poles and the tumor centre. According to histology, viable tumor cells made up more than 75% of every tumor sample. Each fresh piece of tumor and adjacent tissue was cut in two, with one half stored in RNAlater at -80 degrees C and the other half sent for histology.

What the study reported, not specific to this receptor: Bulk unsorted samples precluded comparing CD4+ and CD8+ T cell repertoires. Only about 8-24% of top clones were found in all five regions of a tumor, suggesting spatial heterogeneity of tumor-infiltrating T cells. Only the TCR beta chain was sequenced, which likely underestimates true repertoire diversity because unpaired alpha chains were not captured. A significantly larger repertoire fraction was made up by the top 250 clones in tumors than in blood (p = 0.039). Repertoire overlap was higher between tumor regions (mean about 36%) than tumor-adjacent (17%) or tumor-blood (approximately 15%) pairs, consistent with antigen-driven expansion. With just four to six patients in the study, the authors point out that the findings should be validated in a larger study.

The rearranged chain carries TRBV29-1 and TRBJ2-3; a stretch of 7 junction bases matches TRBD2. The source material was tumor tissue from primary liver carcinoma. The origin of this receptor is a man aged 35 to 55 with primary liver carcinoma and hepatitis B virus infection. Here is the DNA: TGCAGCGGGATTCAAATAGCGGGCGCAAATACGCAGTATTTT. Translated, it reads CSGIQIAGANTQYF.